This TCR beta chain was captured in a study of shared clonotypes between healthy human individuals. The data were produced by immunoSEQ multiplex PCR, yet TCRdb's version contains in-frame clones alone and is incomplete. Altogether about 2,100,000 clones are present, 85% to 95% being singletons, with the ten largest covering over 1.5%. To note about this clone: The target antigen is unknown.

With 0 bases removed from V and 8 bases from J, the gap between germline ends came to 10 bases. This CDR3 is 13 amino acids long. From germline, CDR1 is LGHNT and CDR2 FRNRAP. Naive CD8 cells comprised CD45RO-negative, CCR7-positively selected cells, excluding terminally differentiated effector memory CD45RA+ cells. General study points: The study's rarefaction showed incomplete sorted-subset sequencing despite large depth.

This sequence was found in a young man in good health. Some clones in this sample may be carry-over from other donors' samples. The rearrangement links TRBV12-5 to TRBJ1-1; TRBD1 might be the D (6 bases). The sample was naive CD8+ T cells from PBMCs. The CDR3 DNA reads as TGTGCTAGTGGTTTGGTCCGGGGGCGAGAAGCTTTCTTT. It translates to CASGLVRGREAFF.